This TCR beta chain was captured in a study of OX40 agonist ivuxolimab in advanced cancers. Study context: The treatment was a fully human IgG2 OX40 agonist, ivuxolimab. Patients in dose escalation had liver, melanoma, kidney or head and neck cancers.

The assay was immunoSEQ multiplex PCR, and TCRdb's table has in-frame clones only and misses some. Here the sample spans 45,000 to 55,000 clones, about 76% being singletons. If patients had autoimmune disease history or systemic immunosuppression, they were excluded. V lost 2 bases and J 3 bases, leaving 14 bases between the germline ends. Germline V gene data show CDR1 as SGHAT and CDR2 as FQNNGV. The CDR3 contains 16 residues. The TCR sequence derives from an adult with an advanced solid tumor such as melanoma, head and neck, liver or kidney cancer. This chain joins TRBV11-2 and TRBJ2-1, with D unclear. The sample consisted of CD4+ or CD8+ T cells sorted from blood, taken in a trial of the OX40 agonist ivuxolimab. The CDR3 loop is CASSLIIATYYNEQFF. The CDR3 DNA reads TGTGCCAGCAGCTTAATAATCGCGACTTACTACAATGAGCAGTTCTTC.